What follows describes a single T cell receptor (beta chain). Original methodology: By means of reference gene primer amplification, nucleated cell counts were estimated. The table came from immunoSEQ multiplex PCR; TCRdb's copy has only in-frame clones and leaves some out. V, J and clone size were drawn from that table, and D and trimming were deduced from the DNA. This sample has about 61,000 clones; roughly 87% occur once, and the top ten carry 5.1%. V shed 1 base and J shed 1 base, with 12 bases lying between them. Germline-derived CDR1 and CDR2 are SGHNT and YYREEE (reference sequence). CDR3 length equals 16 residues. The sample comes from a study of blood T cell repertoires in COVID-19.

The chain links TRBV5-4 to TRBJ2-1; no definite D call. The sample consisted of peripheral blood. This receptor was taken from a man of 80 years or more in a cohort sampled during active COVID-19. Here the CDR3 DNA reads TGTGCCAGCAGCTTGAGAAAGCCTGAGTCCTACAATGAGCAGTTCTTC. Translated: CASSLRKPESYNEQFF.